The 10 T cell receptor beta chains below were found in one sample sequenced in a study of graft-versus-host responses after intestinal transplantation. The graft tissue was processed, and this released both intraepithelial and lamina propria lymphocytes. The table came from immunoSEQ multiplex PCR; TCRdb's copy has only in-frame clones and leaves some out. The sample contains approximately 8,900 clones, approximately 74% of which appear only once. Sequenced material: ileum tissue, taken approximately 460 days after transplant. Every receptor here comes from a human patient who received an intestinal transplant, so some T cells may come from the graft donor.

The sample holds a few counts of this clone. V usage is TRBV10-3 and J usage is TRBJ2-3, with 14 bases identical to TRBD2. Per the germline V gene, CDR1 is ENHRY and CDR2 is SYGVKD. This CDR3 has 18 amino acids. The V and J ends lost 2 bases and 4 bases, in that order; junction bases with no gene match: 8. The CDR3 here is CAISETGTSGGPADTQYF. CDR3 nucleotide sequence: TGTGCCATCAGTGAGACCGGGACTAGCGGGGGTCCCGCAGATACGCAGTATTTT.

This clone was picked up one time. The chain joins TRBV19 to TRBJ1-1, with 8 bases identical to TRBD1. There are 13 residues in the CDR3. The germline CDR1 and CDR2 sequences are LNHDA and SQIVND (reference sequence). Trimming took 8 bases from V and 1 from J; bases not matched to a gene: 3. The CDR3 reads CASDRGPNTEAFF. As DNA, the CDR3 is TGTGCCAGTGACAGGGGACCGAACACTGAAGCTTTCTTT.

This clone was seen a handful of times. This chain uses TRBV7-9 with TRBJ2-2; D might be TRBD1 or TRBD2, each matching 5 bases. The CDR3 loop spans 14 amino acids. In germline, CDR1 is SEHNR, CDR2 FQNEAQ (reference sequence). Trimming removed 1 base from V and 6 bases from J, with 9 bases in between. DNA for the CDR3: TGTGCCAGCAGCTTAGAAGGGGACGCCGGGGAGCTGTTTTTT. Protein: CASSLEGDAGELFF.

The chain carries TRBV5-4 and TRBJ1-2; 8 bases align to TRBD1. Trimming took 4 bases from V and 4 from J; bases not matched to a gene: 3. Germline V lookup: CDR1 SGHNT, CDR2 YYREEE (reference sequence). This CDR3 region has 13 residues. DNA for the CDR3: TGTGCCAGCAGCCTACAGGGGGTCTATGGCTACACCTTC. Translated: CASSLQGVYGYTF.

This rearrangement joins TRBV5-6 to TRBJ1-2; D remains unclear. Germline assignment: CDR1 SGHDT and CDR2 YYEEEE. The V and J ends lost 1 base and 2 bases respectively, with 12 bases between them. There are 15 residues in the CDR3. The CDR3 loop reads CASSLKQFQNYGYTF. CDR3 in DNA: TGTGCCAGCAGCTTGAAACAGTTTCAAAACTATGGCTACACCTTC.

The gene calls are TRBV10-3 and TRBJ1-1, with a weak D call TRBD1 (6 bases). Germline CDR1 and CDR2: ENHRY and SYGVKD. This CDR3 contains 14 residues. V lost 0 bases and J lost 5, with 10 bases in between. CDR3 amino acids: CAISESGGGTEAFF. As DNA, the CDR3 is TGTGCCATCAGTGAGTCAGGGGGAGGAACTGAAGCTTTCTTT.

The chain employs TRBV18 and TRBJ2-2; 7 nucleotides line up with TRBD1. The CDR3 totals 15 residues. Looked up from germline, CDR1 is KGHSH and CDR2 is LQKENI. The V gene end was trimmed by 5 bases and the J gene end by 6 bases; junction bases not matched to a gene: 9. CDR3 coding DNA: TGTGCCAGCTCATCGTACCAGGGGGAATCCGGGGAGCTGTTTTTT. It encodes CASSSYQGESGELFF.

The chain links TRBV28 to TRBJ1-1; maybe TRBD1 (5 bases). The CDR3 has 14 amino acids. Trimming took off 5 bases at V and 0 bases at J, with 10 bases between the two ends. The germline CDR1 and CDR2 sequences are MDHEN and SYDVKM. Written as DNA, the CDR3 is TGTGCCAGCAGTGTCAGGGTAATGAACACTGAAGCTTTCTTT. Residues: CASSVRVMNTEAFF.

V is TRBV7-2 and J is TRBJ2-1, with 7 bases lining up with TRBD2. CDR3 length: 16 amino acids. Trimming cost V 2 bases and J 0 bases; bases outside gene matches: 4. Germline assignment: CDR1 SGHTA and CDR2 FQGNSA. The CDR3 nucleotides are TGTGCCAGCAGCTTAAGGGAGGGTGGCTCCTACAATGAGCAGTTCTTC. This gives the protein CASSLREGGSYNEQFF.

The CDR3 DNA follows: TGTGCCAGCAGTGAAGAAGAGACCCAGTACTTC. Its protein is CASSEEETQYF. This sequence joins TRBV6-1 and TRBJ2-5; D is undetermined. The V and J ends lost 1 base and 3 bases respectively, with 0 bases between them. CDR1 is MNHNS and CDR2 is SASEGT in the germline V gene. The CDR3 runs 11 residues.